This entry lists 29 T cell receptor beta chains sequenced from one sample in a study of blood T cell repertoires in COVID-19. The assay was immunoSEQ multiplex PCR, and TCRdb's table has in-frame clones only and misses some. The repertoire has around 65,000 clones, roughly 80% of them found once; the top ten carry over 15%. The sequencing input was peripheral blood. The receptors originated from a man aged 55 to 69 with acute or convalescent COVID-19.

The J gene is TRBJ1-6, the V gene TRBV13, with D perhaps matching TRBD1 (6 bases). CDR1 PRHDT and CDR2 FYEKMQ come from the germline V gene (reference sequence). V was shortened by 2 bases and J by 2 bases, with 7 bases between the two germline ends. This CDR3 contains 15 residues. CDR3 sequence: CASSLQGPYNSPLHF. In nucleotides, the CDR3 is TGTGCCAGCAGCTTACAGGGGCCCTATAATTCACCCCTCCACTTT.

V gene TRBV2 combines with J gene TRBJ2-1, with D perhaps TRBD1 (5 bases). CDR1 is SNHLY, CDR2 FYNNEI, per germline. The V end lost 4 bases, the J end lost 6 bases, and 16 bases lay between the germline ends. The length of the CDR3 is 15 residues. The CDR3 bases are TGTGCCAGCAGTGCTGACAGCTTGCGGAGCAATGAGCAGTTCTTC. Its translation: CASSADSLRSNEQFF.

V usage is TRBV4-2 and J usage is TRBJ1-1; no definite D call. This CDR3 is 13 amino acids long. Germline CDR1 is LGHNA and CDR2 is YNFKEQ. Trimming removed 3 bases at V and 4 bases at J, with 9 bases between. CDR3 nucleotides: TGTGCCAGCAGCCATGAAGAGGGCACTGAAGCTTTCTTT. Its protein product is CASSHEEGTEAFF.

The chain carries TRBV24-1 and TRBJ1-1; TRBD1 is a possible D gene (5 bases). The CDR3 spans 14 residues. The germline CDR1 and CDR2 sequences are KGHDR and SFDVKD. V lost 5 bases and J lost 0, with 9 bases in between. The CDR3 is CATSAPGLNTEAFF. DNA for the CDR3: TGTGCCACCAGTGCCCCAGGGTTGAACACTGAAGCTTTCTTT.

The V and J genes are TRBV9 and TRBJ1-4; D gene uncertain. CDR1 SGDLS and CDR2 YYNGEE come from the germline V gene. The CDR3 spans 16 residues. Trimming removed 2 bases from V and 6 bases from J, with 17 bases in between. CDR3 nucleotide sequence: TGTGCCAGCAGCGTGAGGCCCTTCTCCCGGGATGAAAAACTGTTTTTT. Translating gives CASSVRPFSRDEKLFF.

This chain uses TRBV5-5 with TRBJ2-7; D call uncertain. CDR1 is SGHKS and CDR2 is YYEKEE in the germline V gene (reference sequence). Trimming removed 3 bases at V and 5 bases at J, with 6 bases between. This CDR3 contains 11 residues. The CDR3 sequence: CASSSFHEQYF. In DNA form, the CDR3 reads TGTGCCAGCAGCTCATTCCACGAGCAGTACTTC.

This chain joins TRBV18 and TRBJ2-2, with D tentatively TRBD2 (6 bases). The CDR3 sequence is 17 residues long. Germline CDR1 and CDR2: KGHSH and LQKENI. The germline V and J ends were trimmed by 3 bases and 3 bases, with 17 bases remaining between them. CDR3: CASSPPGARRDTGELFF. CDR3 DNA: TGTGCCAGCTCACCCCCGGGAGCACGTCGGGACACCGGGGAGCTGTTTTTT.

The chain uses TRBV28 and TRBJ1-5; 7 nucleotides agree with TRBD1. Germline values: CDR1 MDHEN, CDR2 SYDVKM. V trimming: 6 bases; J trimming: 8 bases; junction bases outside the gene matches: 4. The CDR3 length is 12 residues. The CDR3 sequence: CASRQGIEPQHF. The CDR3, as DNA: TGTGCCAGCAGACAGGGGATTGAGCCCCAGCATTTT.

This rearrangement joins TRBV7-6 to TRBJ2-7; 9 nucleotides align to TRBD1. Per the germline V gene, CDR1 is SGHVS and CDR2 is FNYEAQ. V dropped 2 bases and J dropped 2; count of bases not matched to a gene: 4. This CDR3 spans 15 amino acids. For the CDR3, the DNA is TGTGCCAGCAGCTTAACAGGGGGCCCAACCTACGAGCAGTACTTC. The encoded protein is CASSLTGGPTYEQYF.

V usage is TRBV5-6 and J usage is TRBJ2-3, with D perhaps matching TRBD1 (6 bases). The CDR3 consists of 15 residues. The germline gives CDR1 SGHDT, CDR2 YYEEEE. Trimming stripped 5 bases from V and 2 bases from J, with 15 bases between. CDR3 DNA sequence: TGTGCCAGCAGAAAACGGACAGTGTCCACAGATACGCAGTATTTT. This translates into CASRKRTVSTDTQYF. Filled out from reference TRBV5-6 and TRBJ2-3, the complete variable domain reads DAGVTQSPTHLIKTRGQQVTLRCSPKSGHDTVSWYQQALGQGPQFIFQYYEEEERQRGNFPDRFSGHQFPNYSSELNVNALLLGDSALYLCASRKRTVSTDTQYFGPGTRLTVL.

The V gene is TRBV5-8, the J gene TRBJ2-3, with D perhaps matching TRBD2 (5 bases). This CDR3 is built from 13 residues. The V end lost 5 bases, the J end lost 1 base, and 8 bases lay between the germline ends. Germline lookup yields CDR1 SGHTS and CDR2 YDEGEE. The CDR3 protein is CASRNGGTDTQYF. The CDR3 coding sequence is TGTGCCAGCAGGAACGGGGGCACAGATACGCAGTATTTT.

The CDR3 region is CASSLVGEGTEAFF. In DNA form, the CDR3 reads TGCGCCAGCAGCTTGGTGGGGGAGGGGACTGAAGCTTTCTTT. V usage is TRBV5-1 and J usage is TRBJ1-1, with D perhaps TRBD1 (5 bases). The V end was cut by 0 bases, the J end by 5 bases, with 11 bases between. The V gene's germline CDR1 is SGHRS and CDR2 YFSETQ. The CDR3 sequence is 14 residues long.

The rearrangement links TRBV27 to TRBJ2-1; 7 nucleotides agree with TRBD1. This CDR3 spans 16 amino acids. CDR1 MNHEY and CDR2 SMNVEV come from the germline V gene (reference sequence). V shed 2 bases and J 1 base; nucleotides not matched to a gene: 5. The CDR3: CASSLEGARSYNEQFF. For the CDR3, the DNA is TGTGCCAGCAGTTTAGAGGGGGCGCGGTCCTACAATGAGCAGTTCTTC.

The chain joins TRBV28 to TRBJ2-7; 7 positions agree with TRBD1. The germline V gene has CDR1 MDHEN and CDR2 SYDVKM. V was pared by 5 bases and J by 3 bases, with 4 bases of the junction left unmatched. CDR3 length: 13 amino acids. The CDR3: CASSATGVYEQYF. The DNA for the CDR3 is TGTGCCAGCAGTGCCACAGGGGTCTACGAGCAGTACTTC.

This sequence joins TRBV14 and TRBJ2-4; D gene uncertain. Germline CDR1 reads SGHDN; CDR2 reads FVKESK. The CDR3 contains 16 residues. Trimming removed 1 base from V and 1 base from J, with 11 bases in between. The CDR3 DNA sequence: TGTGCCAGCAGCCAAGCTCAAGTTCGGGCCAAAAACATTCAGTACTTC. It is translated as CASSQAQVRAKNIQYF.

The chain couples TRBV29-1 to TRBJ1-1; 7 positions agree with TRBD1. Germline trimming cut 7 bases from V and 0 bases from J; bases unmatched to any gene: 5. CDR1 is SQVTM, CDR2 ANQGSEA, per germline. CDR3 length: 13 residues. In DNA form, the CDR3 reads TGCAGCGGAAACAGGGGCATGAACACTGAAGCTTTCTTT. Residues: CSGNRGMNTEAFF.

The chain recombines TRBV30 with TRBJ2-2; TRBD2 might be the D (6 bases). This CDR3 is built from 15 residues. The V gene's germline CDR1 is GTSNPN and CDR2 SVGIG (reference sequence). V was shortened by 3 bases and J by 1 base, with 12 bases between the two germline ends. Here the CDR3 reads CAWRKTGVNTGELFF. The CDR3, as DNA: TGTGCCTGGAGAAAGACGGGGGTGAACACCGGGGAGCTGTTTTTT. The full variable domain, in which reference TRBV30 and TRBJ2-2 provide the parts outside the CDR3, is SQTIHQWPATLVQPVGSPLSLECTVEGTSNPNLYWYRQAAGRGLQLLFYSVGIGQISSEVPQNLSASRPQDRQFILSSKKLLLSDSGFYLCAWRKTGVNTGELFFGEGSRLTVL.

CDR3 sequence: CASSYRDITEAFF. CDR3 nucleotides: TGTGCCAGCAGTTACAGAGACATCACTGAAGCTTTCTTT. The chain employs TRBV6-5 and TRBJ1-1; D gene unclear. Germline V gene lookup returns CDR1 MNHEY and CDR2 SVGAGI. The V gene lost 2 bases and the J gene lost 4 bases, with 8 bases spanning the gap. The length of the CDR3 is 13 residues.

The chain links TRBV19 to TRBJ2-3; 7 bases line up with TRBD2. V was clipped by 4 bases and J by 5 bases; unmatched bases: 6. Germline values: CDR1 LNHDA, CDR2 SQIVND (reference sequence). This CDR3 has 14 residues. This CDR3 reads CASSRGSGLDTQYF. CDR3 DNA: TGTGCCAGTAGTAGGGGTAGCGGGTTAGATACGCAGTATTTT.

This chain links TRBV10-3 with TRBJ1-6, with D maybe TRBD1 (6 bases). Germline V gene sequence: CDR1 ENHRY, CDR2 SYGVKD. Trimming left V 10 bases short and J 5 bases short, with 12 bases between. The CDR3 is made up of 13 amino acids. DNA of the CDR3: TGTGCCACAAGCGGGACAAATAATTCACCCCTCCACTTT. Translation gives CATSGTNNSPLHF.

The chain recombines TRBV6-7 with TRBJ1-3; the match to TRBD1 covers 10 bases. TRBV6-7 is an ORF, and what it does is uncertain. CDR3 length equals 17 residues. Germline trimming cut 0 bases from V and 4 bases from J; bases unmatched to any gene: 6. The CDR3 nucleotides read TGTGCCAGCAGTTACTCGATGGGGACAGGGGACGGAAACACCATATATTTT. Residues: CASSYSMGTGDGNTIYF.

V usage is TRBV5-1 and J usage is TRBJ2-1; 11 nucleotides line up with TRBD2. The V gene end was trimmed by 3 bases and the J gene end by 7 bases; junction bases not matched to a gene: 18. CDR1 and CDR2 from the germline V gene are SGHRS and YFSETQ. The CDR3 is made up of 19 amino acids. The CDR3 here is CASSSSPLSSGRSRNEQFF. CDR3 bases: TGCGCCAGCAGCTCATCCCCACTCTCTAGCGGGAGGTCACGGAATGAGCAGTTCTTC.

This clone appeared once. The chain is built from TRBV7-2 and TRBJ2-7; 11 bases align to TRBD1. The CDR3 totals 18 residues. Germline CDR1 and CDR2: SGHTA and FQGNSA. V shed 6 bases, J shed 4 bases, and the junction held 17 bases outside the gene matches. The DNA for the CDR3 is TGTGCCAGCAGTCTAACACAAATCGCCGGGACAGGGGGGTACGAGCAGTACTTC. It translates to CASSLTQIAGTGGYEQYF.

The V and J genes are TRBV28 and TRBJ1-2, with D possibly matching TRBD1 (5 bases). Deletions cut 1 base from V and 5 bases from J, with 8 bases between. CDR3 size: 13 residues. Germline CDR1 MDHEN, CDR2 SYDVKM. CDR3 bases: TGTGCCAGCAGTTTATCGGGGGTGTATGGCTACACCTTC. Translating it yields CASSLSGVYGYTF.

The chain joins TRBV24-1 to TRBJ2-2, with TRBD2 as a possible D gene (6 bases). The CDR3 runs 24 residues. V was clipped by 4 bases and J by 0 bases, with 35 bases between them. Germline V gene sequence: CDR1 KGHDR, CDR2 SFDVKD. The DNA for the CDR3 is TGTGCCACCAGTGACCCACCCGGGAGTTCAGCTGTTTCCTATGCAAAATCGAACACCGGGGAGCTGTTTTTT. Translated: CATSDPPGSSAVSYAKSNTGELFF.

This clone was counted once. The chain carries TRBV10-1 and TRBJ2-1; 13 bases agree with TRBD2. Losses at the gene ends were 6 bases for V and 1 base for J; bases not matched to a gene: 6. The germline V gene has CDR1 WNHNN and CDR2 SYGVQD (reference sequence). The CDR3 sequence is 17 residues long. The CDR3 sequence: CASSGLAGEGSYNEQFF. Written as DNA, the CDR3 is TGCGCCAGCAGCGGACTAGCGGGAGAGGGGTCCTACAATGAGCAGTTCTTC.

V usage is TRBV30 and J usage is TRBJ2-7; 9 bases are shared with TRBD2. V was pared by 2 bases and J by 4 bases, with 0 bases of the junction left unmatched. Germline V gene lookup returns CDR1 GTSNPN and CDR2 SVGIG (reference sequence). The CDR3 has 12 residues. The CDR3 bases are TGTGCCTGGAGTAGCGGGAGGTACGAGCAGTACTTC. Amino acid sequence: CAWSSGRYEQYF.

The CDR3 loop reads CASSQFPGGVGYGYTF. The CDR3 nucleotides read TGTGCCAGCAGCCAGTTCCCTGGGGGGGTAGGCTATGGCTACACCTTC. The genes are TRBV3-1 (or the pseudogene TRBV3-2) and TRBJ1-2, with D maybe TRBD1 (5 bases). This CDR3 contains 16 residues. Germline-derived CDR1 and CDR2 are LGHDT and YNNKEL (reference sequence). Trimming removed 3 bases from V and 4 bases from J, with 18 bases in between.

The chain carries TRBV19 and TRBJ2-7, with TRBD1 matching over 9 bases. The V segment lost 6 bases and the J segment 3 bases; nucleotides outside the gene matches: 3. The length of the CDR3 is 13 residues. Germline loops: CDR1 LNHDA, CDR2 SQIVND (reference sequence). CDR3 protein: CASSPTGGYEQYF. CDR3 DNA: TGTGCCAGTAGCCCGACAGGGGGCTACGAGCAGTACTTC. Full variable domain (outside the CDR3, taken from reference TRBV19 and TRBJ2-7): DGGITQSPKYLFRKEGQNVTLSCEQNLNHDAMYWYRQDPGQGLRLIYYSQIVNDFQKGDIAEGYSVSREKKESFPLTVTSAQKNPTAFYLCASSPTGGYEQYFGPGTRLTVT.